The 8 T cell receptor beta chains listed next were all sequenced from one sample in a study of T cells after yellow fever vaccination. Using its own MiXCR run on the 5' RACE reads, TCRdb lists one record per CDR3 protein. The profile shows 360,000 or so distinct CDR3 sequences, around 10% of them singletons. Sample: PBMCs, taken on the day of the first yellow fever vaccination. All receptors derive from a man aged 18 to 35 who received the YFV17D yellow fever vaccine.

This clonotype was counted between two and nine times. The CDR3 coding sequence is TGTGCCAGCAGTCCGTCCTTCACAGATACGCAGTATTTT. It is translated as CASSPSFTDTQYF. The J gene is TRBJ2-3, the V gene TRBV28, with D hard to call. Trimming removed 5 bases at V and 2 bases at J, with 8 bases between. CDR3 length equals 13 residues. Germline lookup yields CDR1 MDHEN and CDR2 SYDVKM. Variable domain in full (rest from reference TRBV28 and TRBJ2-3): DVKVTQSSRYLVKRTGEKVFLECVQDMDHENMFWYRQDPGLGLRLIYFSYDVKMKEKGDIPEGYSVSREKKERFSLILESASTNQTSMYLCASSPSFTDTQYFGPGTRLTVL.

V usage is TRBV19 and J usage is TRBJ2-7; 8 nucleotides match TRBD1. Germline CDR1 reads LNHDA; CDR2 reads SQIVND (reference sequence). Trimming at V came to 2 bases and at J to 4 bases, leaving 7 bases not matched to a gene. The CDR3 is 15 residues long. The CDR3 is CASSITGGSEYEQYF. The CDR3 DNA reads TGTGCCAGTAGTATAACAGGGGGAAGTGAGTACGAGCAGTACTTC.

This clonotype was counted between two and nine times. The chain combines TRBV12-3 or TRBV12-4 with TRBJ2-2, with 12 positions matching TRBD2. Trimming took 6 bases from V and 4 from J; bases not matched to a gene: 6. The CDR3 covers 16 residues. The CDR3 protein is CASSTRLAGVTGELFF. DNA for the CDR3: TGTGCCAGCAGCACCAGACTAGCGGGGGTCACCGGGGAGCTGTTTTTT.

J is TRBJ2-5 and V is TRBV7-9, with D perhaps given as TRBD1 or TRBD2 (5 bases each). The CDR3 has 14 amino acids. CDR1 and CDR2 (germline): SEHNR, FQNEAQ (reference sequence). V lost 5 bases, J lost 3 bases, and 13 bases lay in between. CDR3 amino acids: CASSPAGTEETQYF. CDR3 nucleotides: TGTGCCAGCAGCCCCGCCGGGACGGAAGAGACCCAGTACTTC.

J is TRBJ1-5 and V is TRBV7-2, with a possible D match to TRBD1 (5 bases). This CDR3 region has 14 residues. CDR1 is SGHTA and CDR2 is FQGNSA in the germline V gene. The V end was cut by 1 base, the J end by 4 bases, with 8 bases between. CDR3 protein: CASSLVKGNQPQHF. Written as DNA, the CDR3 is TGTGCCAGCAGCTTAGTTAAGGGGAATCAGCCCCAGCATTTT.

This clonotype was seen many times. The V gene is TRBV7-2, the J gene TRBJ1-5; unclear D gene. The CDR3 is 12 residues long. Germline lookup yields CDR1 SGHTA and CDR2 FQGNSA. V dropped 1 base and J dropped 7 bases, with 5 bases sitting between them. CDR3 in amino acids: CASSLDGQPQHF. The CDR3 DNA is TGTGCCAGCAGCTTAGACGGGCAGCCCCAGCATTTT.

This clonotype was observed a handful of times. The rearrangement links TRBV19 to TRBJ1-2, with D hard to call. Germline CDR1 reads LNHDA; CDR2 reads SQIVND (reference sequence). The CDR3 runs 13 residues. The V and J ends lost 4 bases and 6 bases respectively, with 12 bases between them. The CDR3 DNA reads TGTGCCAGTAGTACCACAATTGTCCATGGCTACACCTTC. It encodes CASSTTIVHGYTF. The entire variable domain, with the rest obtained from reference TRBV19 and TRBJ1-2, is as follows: DGGITQSPKYLFRKEGQNVTLSCEQNLNHDAMYWYRQDPGQGLRLIYYSQIVNDFQKGDIAEGYSVSREKKESFPLTVTSAQKNPTAFYLCASSTTIVHGYTFGSGTRLTVV.

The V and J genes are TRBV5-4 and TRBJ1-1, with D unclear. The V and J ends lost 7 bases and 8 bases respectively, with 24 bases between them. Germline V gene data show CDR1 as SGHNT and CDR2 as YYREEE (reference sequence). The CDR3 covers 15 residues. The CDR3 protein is CASAARVASPYEAFF. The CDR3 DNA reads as TGTGCCAGCGCAGCCCGTGTAGCCTCGCCTTACGAAGCTTTCTTT.